These 10 T cell receptor beta chains share one sample of origin, sequenced in a study of shared T cell receptors in the human thymus. Some clones are missing from TCRdb's copy, which holds only in-frame ones; the method was immunoSEQ multiplex PCR. The repertoire holds hundreds of thousands of clones, with around 78% as singletons. The same sample was also used in a study of human thymus T cells.

Input material: thymocytes. These receptors were obtained from a boy under three years old with a congenital heart defect.

The V call is TRBV28, the J call TRBJ2-7, with D possibly TRBD2 on 6 matching bases. The V and J ends lost 1 base and 3 bases respectively, with 13 bases between them. Per germline, CDR1 MDHEN and CDR2 SYDVKM. CDR3 length: 15 residues. CDR3 in DNA: TGTGCCAGCAGTTTATTGCGGGGAGAGTTCTACGAGCAGTACTTC. Translating it yields CASSLLRGEFYEQYF. Full variable domain (rest looked up from reference TRBV28 and TRBJ2-7): DVKVTQSSRYLVKRTGEKVFLECVQDMDHENMFWYRQDPGLGLRLIYFSYDVKMKEKGDIPEGYSVSREKKERFSLILESASTNQTSMYLCASSLLRGEFYEQYFGPGTRLTVT.

CDR3 residues: CAWSCGEEQYF. The CDR3 DNA follows: TGTGCCTGGAGTTGCGGGGAGGAGCAGTACTTC. The rearrangement joins TRBV30 to TRBJ2-7, with D possibly TRBD2 on 6 matching bases. The ends were cut back, 2 bases at V and 7 bases at J, with 9 bases in the middle. The CDR3 is 11 residues long. From germline, CDR1 is GTSNPN and CDR2 SVGIG (reference sequence).

This chain connects TRBV5-4 to TRBJ2-7, with 8 nucleotides matching TRBD2. Germline CDR1 and CDR2: SGHNT and YYREEE (reference sequence). The CDR3 is 18 residues long. Germline trimming cut 3 bases from V and 2 bases from J; bases unmatched to any gene: 16. The CDR3 region has the DNA TGTGCCAGCAGCTCGTTTAGCGGGATGAGAGGGGGAGCCTACGAGCAGTACTTC. This translates into CASSSFSGMRGGAYEQYF.

V and J are TRBV5-1 and TRBJ1-5; 7 bases map to TRBD1. V lost 9 bases to trimming and J lost 2 bases; unmatched junction nucleotides: 14. This CDR3 spans 16 amino acids. CDR1 and CDR2 (germline): SGHRS, YFSETQ. CDR3 sequence (DNA): TGCGCCACCCAGGGGGAGGAATTTAAGGGCAATCAGCCCCAGCATTTT. Its translation: CATQGEEFKGNQPQHF.

The chain has TRBV7-6 and TRBJ2-2; TRBD2 is a possible D gene (7 bases). The CDR3 sequence is 17 residues long. Deletions cut 4 bases from V and 1 base from J, with 16 bases between. The germline gives CDR1 SGHVS, CDR2 FNYEAQ. CDR3 coding DNA: TGTGCCAGCAGCTATGTGGGGGGGGCGCGGAACACCGGGGAGCTGTTTTTT. This encodes CASSYVGGARNTGELFF. Using reference TRBV7-6 and TRBJ2-2 for the parts outside the CDR3, the full variable domain is GAGVSQSPRYKVTKRGQDVALRCDPISGHVSLYWYRQALGQGPEFLTYFNYEAQQDKSGLPNDRFSAERPEGSISTLTIQRTEQRDSAMYRCASSYVGGARNTGELFFGEGSRLTVL.

The gene calls are TRBV27 and TRBJ2-3, with 10 bases that match TRBD2. V lost 7 bases, J lost 1 base, and 8 bases stayed unmatched. Germline CDR1 MNHEY, CDR2 SMNVEV (reference sequence). The CDR3 is 16 amino acids. The CDR3, as DNA: TGTGCCAGCAACATACGAGGACTAGCGGGCACAGATACGCAGTATTTT. Its translation is CASNIRGLAGTDTQYF.

This clone was seen once. The CDR3 spells CASSPRTSGPRRIQETQYF. The CDR3 DNA is TGTGCCAGCAGCCCACGGACTAGCGGGCCAAGGAGGATCCAAGAGACCCAGTACTTC. This chain connects TRBV27 to TRBJ2-5; 11 positions agree with TRBD2. This CDR3 spans 19 amino acids. J gave up 1 base and V 6 bases, and 16 bases lay outside the gene matches. Germline CDR1 and CDR2: MNHEY and SMNVEV (reference sequence).

The chain recombines TRBV28 with TRBJ2-7; D might be TRBD1 (6 bases). The CDR3 has 18 amino acids. CDR1 and CDR2 (germline): MDHEN, SYDVKM. Trimming cost V 2 bases and J 0 bases, with 20 bases left between them. CDR3 amino acids: CASSLRGVGTPHSYEQYF. CDR3 bases: TGTGCCAGCAGTTTAAGGGGCGTCGGGACACCCCACTCCTACGAGCAGTACTTC.

The genes are TRBV27 and TRBJ1-4, with 7 bases matching TRBD1. This CDR3 is built from 17 residues. The trim removed 2 bases at V and 4 bases at J, leaving 10 bases unmatched. Germline CDR1 is MNHEY and CDR2 is SMNVEV (reference sequence). CDR3 DNA sequence: TGTGCCAGCAGTTTAGGGCAGGGGGTTCCTTTTAATGAAAAACTGTTTTTT. Translation gives CASSLGQGVPFNEKLFF.

The rearrangement joins TRBV10-1 to TRBJ2-3; the D is unclear. Trimming removed 0 bases from V and 0 bases from J, with 7 bases in between. Germline CDR1 is WNHNN and CDR2 is SYGVQD (reference sequence). The CDR3 runs to 15 residues. The CDR3 spells CASSESMASTDTQYF. The CDR3 coding sequence is TGCGCCAGCAGTGAGTCGATGGCTAGCACAGATACGCAGTATTTT.